The clone carrying this T cell receptor (beta chain) was seen at least ten times. The antigen remains unidentified. This specimen comes from a study of regulatory T cells in long-lasting Graves disease. Broader study findings: Those with persistent disease had in common more public clonotypes (2,741) than new patients (966).

Specified time point: newly diagnosed GD, antithyroid drugs for less than 3 months. The TCR library used RNA extracted from PBMCs. With iRepertoire HTBI primers and Arm-PCR of CDR3 regions, TCR beta libraries were built. TCRdb re-called the multiplex PCR reads with MiXCR, one entry per CDR3 protein. Altogether 420,000 or so distinct CDR3 sequences are present, 16% being singletons, with the ten largest covering roughly 23%. The ends were cut back, 6 bases at V and 6 bases at J, with 19 bases in the middle. The CDR3 loop spans 15 amino acids. The same sample was also used in a study of T cells in Graves' hyperthyroidism and ophthalmopathy.

The genes are TRBV12-3 or TRBV12-4 and TRBJ2-3, with D perhaps TRBD2 (6 bases). This receptor was taken from a young woman with Graves disease. This sample comprised peripheral blood mononuclear cells (PBMCs), obtained at new diagnosis, from a patient treated with antithyroid drugs. Here the CDR3 DNA reads TGTGCCAGCAGCTTCTGGGGAGGATCAAGCGATACGCAGTATTTT. This sequence encodes CASSFWGGSSDTQYF.